The 26 T cell receptor beta chains listed next were all sequenced from one sample in a study of identical twins. Each CDR3 protein gets one entry after TCRdb re-called the 5' RACE reads with MiXCR. The data show about 330,000 distinct CDR3 sequences, with 9% to 15% seen just once and roughly 7.8% held by the top ten. This sample was also put to use in a study of yellow fever vaccine responses in identical twins.

Sequencing used CD8+ T cells sorted from blood. These receptors were taken from a woman under 30 in good health.

This clonotype was counted a few times. J is TRBJ2-5 and V is TRBV4-1; 10 nucleotides agree with TRBD2. Losses at the gene ends were 0 bases for V and 14 bases for J; bases not matched to a gene: 12. This CDR3 has 15 amino acids. Per the germline V gene, CDR1 is MGHRA and CDR2 is YSYEKL. The CDR3 coding sequence is TGCGCCAGCAGCCAAGATGGGCTAGCGGGGGCCGAGGGATACTTC. Translating it yields CASSQDGLAGAEGYF.

In this sample, this clonotype turned up a few times. This chain uses TRBV7-6 with TRBJ1-1, with TRBD1 as a possible D gene (5 bases). CDR3 length: 15 residues. V was shortened by 4 bases and J by 5 bases, with 17 bases between the two germline ends. The germline gives CDR1 SGHVS, CDR2 FNYEAQ. The CDR3 spells CASSSGRSGSTEAFF. DNA of the CDR3: TGTGCCAGCAGCTCTGGGAGGTCAGGGAGTACTGAAGCTTTCTTT.

This clonotype was seen a handful of times. The chain carries TRBV9 and TRBJ2-5; TRBD1 matches at 9 bases. The length of the CDR3 is 16 residues. Germline V CDR1 and CDR2: SGDLS, YYNGEE. V shed 3 bases and J 2 bases; nucleotides not matched to a gene: 8. As DNA, the CDR3 is TGTGCCAGCAGCGACGGGACAGGGCGACCTCAAGAGACCCAGTACTTC. This codes for CASSDGTGRPQETQYF.

This clonotype was counted a single time. The chain uses TRBV6-5 and TRBJ1-1, with D maybe TRBD1 (5 bases). The V and J ends lost 2 bases and 11 bases respectively, with 9 bases between them. Germline V gives CDR1 MNHEY, CDR2 SVGAGI. The CDR3 sequence is 11 residues long. The CDR3 DNA reads TGTGCCAGCAGTTACGGGGGGACGGCTTTCTTT. The encoded protein is CASSYGGTAFF.

In its sample, this clonotype was seen a few times. V is TRBV7-9 and J is TRBJ2-2; 8 positions agree with TRBD1. CDR3 length equals 16 residues. Trimming cost V 5 bases and J 2 bases; bases outside gene matches: 7. The germline V gene encodes CDR1 SEHNR and CDR2 FQNEAQ (reference sequence). CDR3: CASSLTAGGNTGELFF. The CDR3 bases are TGTGCCAGCAGCCTTACCGCAGGGGGCAACACCGGGGAGCTGTTTTTT.

This clonotype was counted only a few times. The rearrangement links TRBV20-1 to TRBJ2-5; 12 nucleotides align to TRBD2. J lost 5 bases, V lost 7 bases, and 8 bases had no gene match. Germline CDR1 DFQATT, CDR2 SNEGSKA (reference sequence). This CDR3 contains 14 residues. CDR3 DNA: TGCAGTGTATCTAGCGGGAGGGCCGATGAGACCCAGTACTTC. It yields the protein CSVSSGRADETQYF.

This clonotype was detected many times. The chain uses TRBV2 and TRBJ2-1; 11 positions match TRBD2. Germline trimming cut 9 bases from V and 3 bases from J; bases unmatched to any gene: 1. The CDR3 length is 13 residues. Germline-derived CDR1 and CDR2 are SNHLY and FYNNEI. In nucleotides, the CDR3 is TGTGCCAGTGGACTAGCGGGCTACAATGAGCAGTTCTTC. As protein: CASGLAGYNEQFF. The full variable domain, completed using reference TRBV2 and TRBJ2-1, is EPEVTQTPSHQVTQMGQEVILRCVPISNHLYFYWYRQILGQKVEFLVSFYNNEISEKSEIFDDQFSVERPDGSNFTLKIRSTKLEDSAMYFCASGLAGYNEQFFGPGTRLTVL.

V gene TRBV13 combines with J gene TRBJ2-7, with D tentatively TRBD1 or TRBD2 (5 bases each). This CDR3 is 12 amino acids long. CDR1 and CDR2 from the germline V gene are PRHDT and FYEKMQ (reference sequence). The V gene lost 4 bases and the J gene lost 5 bases, with 9 bases spanning the gap. CDR3 amino acids: CASSSVGHEQYV. In DNA, the CDR3 is TGTGCCAGCAGCTCCGTGGGACACGAGCAGTACGTC.

This clonotype was recorded at least ten times. The chain joins TRBV7-9 to TRBJ2-1; D possibly corresponds to TRBD2 (5 bases). There are 15 residues in the CDR3. CDR1 SEHNR and CDR2 FQNEAQ come from the germline V gene (reference sequence). Deletions cut 0 bases from V and 5 bases from J, with 11 bases between. The CDR3 DNA reads TGTGCCAGCAGCTTAGCTCCAGCGGCCGACAATGAGCAGTTCTTC. Translated, it gives CASSLAPAADNEQFF.

The V and J genes are TRBV27 and TRBJ2-5; D assignment may be TRBD1 or TRBD2 (5 bases each). The germline CDR1 and CDR2 sequences are MNHEY and SMNVEV (reference sequence). This CDR3 contains 14 residues. Trimming shortened V by 0 bases and J by 5 bases, and 10 bases separated the two germline ends. As DNA, the CDR3 is TGTGCCAGCAGTTTATCCCGGGACGCGGAGACCCAGTACTTC. Translating gives CASSLSRDAETQYF.

The J gene is TRBJ2-2, the V gene TRBV27, with 12 bases aligning to TRBD2. The CDR3 runs to 21 residues. The ends lost 0 bases at V and 3 bases at J; junction bases unmatched: 14. Looked up from germline, CDR1 is MNHEY and CDR2 is SMNVEV (reference sequence). The CDR3 region has the DNA TGTGCCAGCAGTTTATCGATCCGGGCTAGCGGGAGGGCCTTTCACACCGGGGAGCTGTTTTTT. It translates to CASSLSIRASGRAFHTGELFF.

This clonotype was seen only a few times. This rearrangement joins TRBV10-1 to TRBJ2-1; 14 bases match TRBD2. Trimming cost V 2 bases and J 8 bases; bases outside gene matches: 11. This CDR3 is 18 amino acids long. Looked up from germline, CDR1 is WNHNN and CDR2 is SYGVQD (reference sequence). CDR3 coding DNA: TGCGCCAGCAGTGAGCCGGGACTAGCGGGAGAAATTGGGTATGAGCAGTTCTTC. This sequence encodes CASSEPGLAGEIGYEQFF.

The chain has TRBV9 and TRBJ2-3; the match to TRBD2 covers 9 bases. After removal of 2 bases from V and 2 bases from J, the junction contained 6 bases not matched to a gene. Germline values: CDR1 SGDLS, CDR2 YYNGEE. CDR3 length: 16 residues. The CDR3 nucleotides are TGTGCCAGCAGCGTCTCGACTAGCGGCTTCACAGATACGCAGTATTTT. Translated, it gives CASSVSTSGFTDTQYF.

This clonotype was counted between two and nine times. The V call is TRBV2, the J call TRBJ1-2, with 9 bases identical to TRBD1. With V trimmed by 3 bases and J by 3 bases, 5 bases remained unmatched. This CDR3 region has 15 residues. The germline V gene encodes CDR1 SNHLY and CDR2 FYNNEI. CDR3 protein: CASSERTGAHYGYTF. CDR3 nucleotides: TGTGCCAGCAGTGAGAGGACAGGGGCTCACTATGGCTACACCTTC. Variable domain in full (rest from reference TRBV2 and TRBJ1-2): EPEVTQTPSHQVTQMGQEVILRCVPISNHLYFYWYRQILGQKVEFLVSFYNNEISEKSEIFDDQFSVERPDGSNFTLKIRSTKLEDSAMYFCASSERTGAHYGYTFGSGTRLTVV.

This chain joins TRBV20-1 and TRBJ1-2; D possibly corresponds to TRBD1 (5 bases). The CDR3 is 13 amino acids. Germline-derived CDR1 and CDR2 are DFQATT and SNEGSKA (reference sequence). Trimming took off 3 bases at V and 2 bases at J, with 10 bases between the two ends. CDR3 residues: CSASDRDNYGYTF. The CDR3 DNA reads TGCAGTGCTAGTGATCGGGACAACTATGGCTACACCTTC.

This clonotype was counted a few times. The J gene is TRBJ2-7, the V gene TRBV5-4; D possibly matches TRBD1 or TRBD2 (6 bases each). The germline V gene encodes CDR1 SGHNT and CDR2 YYREEE (reference sequence). The V and J ends lost 4 bases and 1 base respectively, with 12 bases between them. The CDR3 runs 14 residues. DNA for the CDR3: TGTGCCAGCAGCATCTCGGGGGCATCCTACGAGCAGTACGTC. Encoded protein: CASSISGASYEQYV.

This clonotype was seen ten or more times. The chain employs TRBV29-1 and TRBJ1-1; unclear D gene. Germline CDR1 SQVTM, CDR2 ANQGSEA. The ends were cut back, 5 bases at V and 6 bases at J, with 13 bases in the middle. This CDR3 comprises 12 residues. This chain's CDR3 is CSVFVAGSEAFF. In DNA form, the CDR3 reads TGCAGCGTTTTTGTGGCGGGGTCTGAAGCTTTCTTT.

J is TRBJ2-7 and V is TRBV7-9, with D possibly matching TRBD1 (7 bases). V was pared by 5 bases and J by 4 bases, with 15 bases between. Germline values: CDR1 SEHNR, CDR2 FQNEAQ (reference sequence). This CDR3 region has 14 residues. CDR3 amino acids: CASSGRDRGYEQYF. The CDR3 DNA is TGTGCCAGCAGCGGGCGGGACAGAGGGTACGAGCAGTACTTC.

There are a few counts of this clonotype. The chain combines TRBV15 with TRBJ1-2; D ambiguous. CDR1 is LNHNV and CDR2 is YYDKDF in the germline V gene (reference sequence). This CDR3 is 13 amino acids long. V was cut by 3 bases and J by 4 bases, with 9 bases left in between. The CDR3 is CATSSDTIYGYTF. The CDR3 DNA reads as TGTGCCACCAGCAGCGACACAATCTATGGCTACACCTTC.

This clonotype was observed many times. This chain connects TRBV6-5 to TRBJ1-1, with D uncertain. Between the trimmed V and J ends, which lost 3 bases and 0 bases, there was a span of 8 bases. Germline CDR1 is MNHEY and CDR2 is SVGAGI. This CDR3 region has 14 residues. CDR3 amino acids: CASSYGGMNTEAFF. The CDR3, as DNA: TGTGCCAGCAGTTATGGAGGGATGAACACTGAAGCTTTCTTT.

In this sample, this clonotype turned up a few times. This chain uses TRBV7-8 with TRBJ2-1, with 10 nucleotides matching TRBD2. The CDR3 spans 16 residues. V was pared by 5 bases and J by 4 bases, with 8 bases of the junction left unmatched. Per germline, CDR1 SGHVS and CDR2 FQNEAQ. CDR3 amino acids: CASSPGGLASYNEQFF. In DNA form, the CDR3 reads TGTGCCAGCAGCCCAGGGGGACTAGCGAGTTACAATGAGCAGTTCTTC.

This clonotype was found a few times. The rearrangement links TRBV7-9 to TRBJ1-2, with D possibly TRBD1 on 5 matching bases. Trimming shortened V by 6 bases and J by 7 bases, and 18 bases separated the two germline ends. The CDR3 runs to 14 residues. Germline V CDR1 and CDR2: SEHNR, FQNEAQ (reference sequence). The CDR3 is CASRPAEGLAGYTF. The CDR3, as DNA: TGTGCCAGCAGACCGGCGGAGGGGCTGGCTGGCTACACCTTC.

This clonotype was found a few times. This chain connects TRBV6-2 or TRBV6-3 to TRBJ2-1; TRBD2 might be the D (5 bases). Deletions cut 1 base from V and 5 bases from J, with 12 bases between. Germline CDR1 MNHEY, CDR2 SVGEGT. CDR3 size: 15 residues. The CDR3 DNA follows: TGTGCCAGCAGTTACTTGGCTAGCTTTAACAATGAGCAGTTCTTC. Translated: CASSYLASFNNEQFF.

The chain has TRBV7-6 and TRBJ2-1; D may correspond to TRBD1 or TRBD2 (5 bases each). Germline-derived CDR1 and CDR2 are SGHVS and FNYEAQ. The CDR3 is 15 residues long. The V and J ends lost 9 bases and 7 bases respectively, with 22 bases between them. The CDR3 sequence: CASSERGPSNNEQFF. CDR3 in DNA: TGTGCCAGTTCTGAACGGGGACCTAGCAATAATGAGCAGTTCTTC.

This clonotype was counted ten times or more. This chain links TRBV6-1 with TRBJ2-1; D may match TRBD1 or TRBD2 (5 bases each). V dropped 5 bases and J dropped 2 bases, with 16 bases sitting between them. CDR1 is MNHNS, CDR2 SASEGT, per germline. There are 16 residues in the CDR3. The CDR3 DNA sequence: TGTGCCAGCAGTCTGCAGATGGGGACCACCTACAATGAGCAGTTCTTC. Amino acid sequence: CASSLQMGTTYNEQFF.

The rearrangement links TRBV5-1 to TRBJ1-4; D is perhaps TRBD1 (6 bases). Between the trimmed V and J ends, which lost 1 base and 7 bases, there was a span of 14 bases. CDR1 is SGHRS, CDR2 YFSETQ, per germline. This CDR3 contains 15 residues. In nucleotides, the CDR3 is TGCGCCAGCAGCTTGTCGACAGGTCGGAGTGAAAAACTGTTTTTT. This gives the protein CASSLSTGRSEKLFF.